Sequencing of this T cell receptor (beta chain) was carried out in a study of post-analysis software for immune sequencing data. TCR beta cDNA libraries had unique molecular identifiers. Via MiXCR, TCRdb re-called the PCR reads, giving one row per CDR3 protein. The sample yields hundreds of thousands of distinct CDR3 sequences, 25% to 30% seen once. About this clonotype itself: Its antigen remains unidentified.

Whole-study results and caveats: Those samples that were prepared in the same batch co-clustered strongly by F measure.

The sequence was collected from a girl between 5 and 17 years old with multiple sclerosis. Sequences were obtained from blood.

The CDR3 protein is CSAGTGGRETQYF. The DNA for the CDR3 is TGCAGCGCCGGGACAGGGGGCCGAGAGACCCAGTACTTC. This chain joins TRBV29-1 and TRBJ2-5, with TRBD1 matching over 12 bases. Trimming cost V 7 bases and J 4 bases; bases outside gene matches: 4. The CDR3 length is 13 residues. Germline V gene data show CDR1 as SQVTM and CDR2 as ANQGSEA. Filled out from reference TRBV29-1 and TRBJ2-5, the complete variable domain reads SAVISQKPSRDICQRGTSLTIQCQVDSQVTMMFWYRQQPGQSLTLIATANQGSEATYESGFVIDKFPISRPNLTFSTLTVSNMSPEDSSIYLCSAGTGGRETQYFGPGTRLLVL.